This record covers a single TCR beta chain. Its antigen has not been determined. A junction boundary mismatches the germline segment, possibly from a read error. The germline V gene gives CDR1 as MDHEN and CDR2 as SYDVKM. Including the terminal cysteine and phenylalanine, the CDR3 comprises 14 residues. The only DNA kept is the CDR3, 42 bases in frame from the first base. The iRepertoire nested amplicon-rescue multiplex PCR (arm-PCR) platform was used to amplify TCR alpha and beta CDR3 regions from RNA. One-step reverse transcription and amplification used about 95-400 ng of tissue mRNA or PBMC total RNA as input. Following bead purification, Illumina adapters were added by a secondary multiplex PCR, and libraries between 200 and 400 bp were gel-purified. Demultiplexing relied on internal 6-nucleotide barcodes carried by the libraries. Sequencing of the libraries was done on an Illumina MiSeq using 2x220 or 2x250 nucleotide paired-end reads. Turning to the authors' computational methods: Paired reads were merged with FLASH 1.2.11 and aligned to the GRCh37 human genome with BWA-MEM before extracting TRA and TRB reads. For V and J assignment, an IMGT-derived reference of cassette sequences and CDR3 motifs that included pseudogenes was used. Three-frame translation of reads was performed, and productive CDR3s were defined as those with a C...FGXG motif and no stop codons. Clonotypes were defined as unique combinations of V-J cassette pair and CDR3 amino acid sequence. Hamming distance filtering was applied to reads, with thresholds set by the sequence error rate of each sample in mapped regions. The public sequencing data were trimmed at Q25 with fastp and processed into clonotypes with MiXCR by TCRdb, which kept only in-frame beta chains. Entries are consolidated by CDR3 protein sequence, retaining the most common genes and DNA. These V and J calls originate from TCRdb's pipeline instead of the authors' own analysis. The sample has 300,000 to 400,000 distinct CDR3 sequences on record, around 45% of them singletons. The top ten hold approximately 12% of the sample.

The sample belongs to a study of glioma-infiltrating T cells (dated by TCRdb to between 2015 and 2016). For the study in its entirety: The low-grade gliomas were WHO grade II oligodendrogliomas or astrocytomas, while the glioblastomas were WHO grade IV tumors sampled at initial diagnosis rather than at recurrent diagnosis. The paired cohort comprised three low-grade glioma patients, several primary glioblastoma patients and three non-glioma patients contributing non-neoplastic brain tissue. The study sequenced TCR alpha- and beta-chain repertoires from glioma tissue, from non-neoplastic brain tissue and from matched peripheral blood mononuclear cells. To gauge divergence between tissue and blood T-cell populations, every tissue-infiltrating repertoire was compared against the peripheral blood repertoire from the same patient. The sequencing target for blood libraries was roughly 4.5- to 11-fold coverage of about 960,000 peripheral T cells. Dexamethasone was administered to glioma patients for six or fewer days before surgery.

Overall study results and their limits: Very few CDR3 sequences were found to be shared between tissue and blood, and this scarcity was attributed to high CDR3 diversity and limited sampling. VJ-independent divergence between tissue and blood was lower than expected in non-neoplastic patients but higher than expected in all gliomas, particularly low-grade gliomas. Group comparisons were based on small numbers of patients: three non-neoplastic, three low-grade glioma and eight glioblastoma patients. A signature set of shared blood CDR3 motifs marked patients with low tissue-blood divergence and was depleted in highly divergent patients.

Immediately after resection, surgical brain or tumor specimens were cryofrozen in liquid nitrogen, and peripheral blood cells were collected at the same time. In this chain, TRBV28 is recombined with TRBJ1-2; the D gene is not confidently resolved. This TCR was sampled from a human donor with low-grade glioma or glioblastoma, undergoing nonglioma brain surgery, or in good health (not recorded which). Specimen: glioma tissue, nonneoplastic brain tissue, or PBMCs (not recorded which). The nucleotide sequence reads as follows: TGTGCCAGCAGTCCACCGGGCACCCGGCTTGGCTGCACCTTC. Its coded protein is CASSPPGTRLGCTF.